This TCR beta chain emerged from a study of blood T cell repertoires in COVID-19. Germline V gene sequence: CDR1 SGDLS, CDR2 YYNGEE. The CDR3 consists of 15 residues. Trimming left V 4 bases short and J 1 base short, with 11 bases between. Assay: immunoSEQ multiplex PCR; the TCRdb copy retains only in-frame clones and omits some. The sample holds 90,000 to 150,000 clones; over 75% are singletons and the top ten take under 3%. Material: peripheral blood. This clonotype was obtained from a man aged 45-60 years with acute or convalescent COVID-19. V usage is TRBV9 and J usage is TRBJ2-2; a weak D match, TRBD1 (6 bases). In DNA form, the CDR3 reads TGTGCCAGCAGCCAACGACAGGAGAACACCGGGGAGCTGTTTTTT. Translated, it gives CASSQRQENTGELFF.